Detailed here is one T cell receptor (beta chain). It was at deep level that the assay was run. The table came from immunoSEQ multiplex PCR; TCRdb's copy has only in-frame clones and leaves some out. Among about 2.1 million clones listed, 90% to 95% were seen once. The CDR3 has 12 residues. These data come from a study of shared clonotypes between healthy human individuals. Turning to the study itself: A couple of women and a few men aged 18 to 49 served as donors.

Naive CD8 cells were CD45RO-negative, positively selected for CCR7, excluding terminally differentiated effector memory CD45RA+ cells. The clonotype was recovered from a man between 18 and 35 years old in good health. Some clones in this sample may be carry-over from other donors' samples. The gene calls are TRBV21-1 and TRBJ1-2; the DNA was not used to check the table's D call, TRBD1. TRBV21-1 corresponds to a pseudogene. Sequencing was carried out using naive CD8+ T cells from PBMCs. The CDR3 coding sequence is TGTGCCAGCCCCGACAGGGCCTATGGCTACACCTTC. It specifies CASPDRAYGYTF.